This entry concerns a single TCR beta chain. What it recognizes is unknown. The PCR ran on 60 Vbeta and 13 Jbeta primers. Method: immunoSEQ multiplex PCR; TCRdb's copy keeps in-frame clones and lacks some. The sample has over 100,000 clones, around three quarters seen once. This entry belongs to a study of cytomegalovirus exposure and HLA in healthy donors. Findings and limits, study-wide: Later on, an analysis tied 15,000 or so TCR beta sequences to HLA alleles at 0.05 false discovery rate. Later on, a genetic analysis was performed. It linked a missense variant in DCLRE1C with V- and J-gene trimming of TCR beta.

The CDR3 length is 15 residues. Germline V lookup: CDR1 LNHDA, CDR2 SQIVND (reference sequence). The V end was cut by 5 bases, the J end by 8 bases, with 19 bases between. This receptor was obtained from a man in his forties or fifties in good health and CMV-seropositive. The sample taken for sequencing was PBMCs. The genes are TRBV19 and TRBJ2-1, with a possible D match to TRBD1 (6 bases). The CDR3 bases are TGTGCCAGTAGTGACCGGACAGCCGGGGTGGATGAGCAGTTCTTC. It encodes CASSDRTAGVDEQFF. The full variable domain, with the rest looked up from reference TRBV19 and TRBJ2-1, is DGGITQSPKYLFRKEGQNVTLSCEQNLNHDAMYWYRQDPGQGLRLIYYSQIVNDFQKGDIAEGYSVSREKKESFPLTVTSAQKNPTAFYLCASSDRTAGVDEQFFGPGTRLTVL.